These 12 T cell receptor beta chains originate from one sample sequenced in a study of cytomegalovirus exposure and HLA in healthy donors. Profiled with immunoSEQ multiplex PCR; TCRdb holds only in-frame clones, not every one. The profile shows 200,000 to 300,000 clones, roughly 87% of them singletons. Sequencing input: PBMCs. The receptors were gathered from a man aged 18 to 30 in good health and CMV-seropositive.

In the case of this clone: Other DNA sequences within the sample encode an identical CDR3. V usage is TRBV11-3 and J usage is TRBJ2-1, with 8 bases fitting TRBD1. J was trimmed by 4 bases and V by 4 bases; bases with no gene match: 3. CDR1 and CDR2 (germline): SGHNT, YENEEA. The CDR3 has 14 amino acids. The chain's CDR3 is CASSSRTGYNEQFF. DNA of the CDR3: TGTGCCAGCAGCTCAAGGACAGGGTACAATGAGCAGTTCTTC. Looking up the rest from reference TRBV11-3 and TRBJ2-1 gives the full variable domain: EAGVVQSPRYKIIEKKQPVAFWCNPISGHNTLYWYLQNLGQGPELLIRYENEEAVDDSQLPKDRFSAERLKGVDSTLKIQPAELGDSAVYLCASSSRTGYNEQFFGPGTRLTVL.

This sequence joins TRBV11-2 and TRBJ1-1; D gene ambiguous. The CDR3 runs 17 residues. Trimming stripped 0 bases from V and 1 base from J, with 15 bases between. CDR1 and CDR2 from the germline V gene are SGHAT and FQNNGV. In DNA form, the CDR3 reads TGTGCCAGCAGCTTAGATAATTTGGCAGCTGGGAACACTGAAGCTTTCTTT. Amino acids: CASSLDNLAAGNTEAFF.

The gene calls are TRBV6-1 and TRBJ1-2; D not certain. V lost 4 bases, J lost 12 bases, and 15 bases lay in between. CDR1 is MNHNS, CDR2 SASEGT, per germline. This CDR3 has 12 amino acids. CDR3 loop: CASSVLGPDDTF. CDR3 sequence (DNA): TGTGCCAGCAGTGTTCTCGGACCCGACGACACCTTC.

This clone has a count of ten or more. This sequence joins TRBV5-1 and TRBJ1-2; D perhaps matches TRBD1 (6 bases). V was pared by 0 bases and J by 2 bases, with 14 bases between. The length of the CDR3 is 16 residues. Germline CDR1 and CDR2: SGHRS and YFSETQ. The CDR3 spells CASSLAGETGNYGYTF. CDR3 nucleotides: TGCGCCAGCAGCTTGGCAGGAGAAACAGGGAACTATGGCTACACCTTC.

The gene calls are TRBV27 and TRBJ1-4, with no clear D. Between the trimmed V and J ends, which lost 6 bases and 7 bases, there was a span of 12 bases. CDR3 length: 13 amino acids. Germline V gene sequence: CDR1 MNHEY, CDR2 SMNVEV (reference sequence). The CDR3 loop reads CASSLIAGEKLFF. The CDR3 DNA is TGTGCCAGCAGCCTGATCGCTGGTGAAAAACTGTTTTTT.

The gene calls are TRBV4-1 and TRBJ2-2; D not certain. The CDR3 spans 15 residues. V was cut by 3 bases and J by 0 bases, with 8 bases left in between. The germline CDR1 and CDR2 sequences are MGHRA and YSYEKL. CDR3 residues: CASSQSRTNTGELFF. CDR3 DNA: TGCGCCAGCAGCCAGAGCAGGACGAACACCGGGGAGCTGTTTTTT.

V is TRBV18 and J is TRBJ2-7; maybe TRBD1 (5 bases). Germline CDR1 is KGHSH and CDR2 is LQKENI. The CDR3 is made up of 15 amino acids. The ends were cut back, 0 bases at V and 4 bases at J, with 13 bases in the middle. The CDR3 DNA follows: TGTGCCAGCTCACCACCCTCCAGGGCCGAATACGAGCAGTACTTC. As protein: CASSPPSRAEYEQYF.

This chain joins TRBV28 and TRBJ1-2; D may be TRBD1 (6 bases). Trimming pared 2 bases from V and 7 bases from J, leaving 14 bases between. CDR3 length: 14 amino acids. Looked up from germline, CDR1 is MDHEN and CDR2 is SYDVKM. Here the CDR3 reads CASSLIVRGAGYTF. The CDR3 coding sequence is TGTGCCAGCAGTTTAATTGTAAGGGGGGCTGGCTACACCTTC.

V and J are TRBV7-9 and TRBJ2-3; D call uncertain. V was clipped by 4 bases and J by 1 base, with 18 bases between them. The germline V gene has CDR1 SEHNR and CDR2 FQNEAQ (reference sequence). This CDR3 has 17 amino acids. The CDR3 DNA reads as TGTGCCAGCAGCTCCGGGCGCGATTTCACCGGCACAGATACGCAGTATTTT. It yields the protein CASSSGRDFTGTDTQYF. Looking up the rest from reference TRBV7-9 and TRBJ2-3 gives the full variable domain: DTGVSQNPRHKITKRGQNVTFRCDPISEHNRLYWYRQTLGQGPEFLTYFQNEAQLEKSRLLSDRFSAERPKGSFSTLEIQRTEQGDSAMYLCASSSGRDFTGTDTQYFGPGTRLTVL.

The chain uses TRBV18 and TRBJ2-7; D is ambiguous. The CDR3 extends over 12 amino acids. Germline CDR1 KGHSH, CDR2 LQKENI. The V end lost 7 bases, the J end lost 2 bases, and 9 bases lay between the germline ends. In DNA, the CDR3 is TGTGCCAGCTTTGACGGACCCTACGAGCAGTACTTC. It specifies CASFDGPYEQYF.

This clone was detected a few times. The chain is built from TRBV19 and TRBJ2-1; TRBD2 matches 7 bases. Germline trimming cut 1 base from V and 4 bases from J; bases unmatched to any gene: 4. Germline V gene lookup returns CDR1 LNHDA and CDR2 SQIVND (reference sequence). The CDR3 is made up of 15 amino acids. CDR3 nucleotide sequence: TGTGCCAGTAGTATAGGCGGGAGTCGGTACAATGAGCAGTTCTTC. Protein sequence: CASSIGGSRYNEQFF.

This chain connects TRBV15 to TRBJ2-1; D gene uncertain. This CDR3 spans 15 amino acids. Germline CDR1 and CDR2: LNHNV and YYDKDF (reference sequence). Trimming shortened V by 0 bases and J by 5 bases, and 11 bases separated the two germline ends. The CDR3 bases are TGTGCCACCAGCAGAGACCCCCGCGGAGACAATGAGCAGTTCTTC. This encodes CATSRDPRGDNEQFF.